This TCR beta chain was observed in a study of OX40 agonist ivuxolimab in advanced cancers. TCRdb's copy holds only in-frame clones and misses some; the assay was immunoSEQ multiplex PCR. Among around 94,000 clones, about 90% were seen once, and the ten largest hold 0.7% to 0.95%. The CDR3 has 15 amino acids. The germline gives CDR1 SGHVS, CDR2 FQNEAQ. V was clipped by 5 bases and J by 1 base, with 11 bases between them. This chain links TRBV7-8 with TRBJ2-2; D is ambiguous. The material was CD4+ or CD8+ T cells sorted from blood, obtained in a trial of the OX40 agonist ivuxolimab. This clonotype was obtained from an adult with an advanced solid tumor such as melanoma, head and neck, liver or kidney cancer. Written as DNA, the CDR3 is TGTGCCAGCAGCCTTTTCGACAAGAACACCGGGGAGCTGTTTTTT. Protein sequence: CASSLFDKNTGELFF.